This is a list of T cell receptor beta chains from one sample in a study of blood T cell repertoires in COVID-19. The repertoire was sequenced with immunoSEQ multiplex PCR; TCRdb's copy has only in-frame clones and lacks some. The sample has 200,000 to 250,000 clones; about 88% are singletons. Sequencing was carried out using peripheral blood. These receptors all come from a woman in her fifties or sixties with acute or convalescent COVID-19. The CDR3 runs from the conserved cysteine through the conserved F or W. Fields, in order: J gene, D gene, clone size, V gene, CDR3 protein, CDR3 DNA. The D gene is left open where the match is weak. Clone size is not always given. Where it is, it says once, few, many or a class for expanded clones.

TRBJ2-1	NA	NA	TRBV20-1	CSAGQTNEQFF	TGCAGTGCAGGACAGACCAATGAGCAGTTCTTC
TRBJ1-1	NA	NA	TRBV19	CASSTYTEAFF	TGTGCCAGTAGTACGTACACTGAAGCTTTCTTT
TRBJ1-5	TRBD1	NA	TRBV19	CASSIDKHRGSNQPQHF	TGTGCCAGTAGTATAGATAAACACAGGGGGAGCAATCAGCCCCAGCATTTT
TRBJ1-5	NA	NA	TRBV5-1	CASRFDGVDQPQHF	TGCGCCAGCAGGTTCGACGGGGTAGATCAGCCCCAGCATTTT
TRBJ1-5	NA	NA	TRBV30	CAWSGSGDQPQHF	TGTGCCTGGAGTGGTTCCGGGGATCAGCCCCAGCATTTT
TRBJ2-5	NA	NA	TRBV7-8	CASSLHRGGLSETQYF	TGTGCCAGCAGCCTGCACAGGGGGGGCCTTTCAGAGACCCAGTACTTC
TRBJ1-1	NA	NA	TRBV28	CASSFRARGQNTEAFF	TGTGCCAGCAGTTTTCGGGCTAGGGGACAGAACACTGAAGCTTTCTTT
TRBJ1-2	NA	NA	TRBV27	CASRKPDRNDGYTF	TGTGCCAGCAGAAAACCGGACAGAAACGATGGCTACACCTTC
TRBJ2-1	TRBD1	NA	TRBV5-4	CASSGTPLPRDRVYNEQFF	TGTGCCAGCAGCGGGACCCCCCTGCCCCGGGACAGGGTTTACAATGAGCAGTTCTTC
TRBJ2-1	TRBD2	NA	TRBV4-3	CASSLRWGTSGLNEQFF	TGCGCCAGCAGCCTTCGGTGGGGGACTAGCGGGTTAAATGAGCAGTTCTTC
TRBJ2-5	TRBD2	NA	TRBV5-4	CASSFRTSRGTQYF	TGTGCCAGCAGCTTCCGGACTAGCAGGGGAACCCAGTACTTC
TRBJ1-4	TRBD1	NA	TRBV2	CASSGQGARGEKLFF	TGTGCCAGCAGCGGACAGGGGGCGCGAGGTGAAAAACTGTTTTTT
TRBJ2-7	NA	NA	TRBV28	CASHSNSIYEQYF	TGTGCCAGCCATTCGAACAGTATATACGAGCAGTACTTC
TRBJ1-3	NA	NA	TRBV27	CASTLLRGNTIYF	TGTGCCAGCACCCTGCTGCGGGGAAACACCATATATTTT
TRBJ2-3	TRBD2	NA	TRBV5-1	CASSISGSTDTQYF	TGCGCCAGCAGCATTAGCGGGAGCACAGATACGCAGTATTTT
TRBJ2-3	NA	NA	TRBV6-1	CASSKRDTQYF	TGTGCCAGCAGTAAGCGGGATACGCAGTATTTT
TRBJ2-6	NA	NA	TRBV19	CASRSSSGANVLTF	TGTGCCAGTAGGTCGAGCTCTGGGGCCAACGTCCTGACTTTC
TRBJ1-2	NA	NA	TRBV20-1	CSASWGGNYGYTF	TGCAGTGCTAGTTGGGGGGGCAACTATGGCTACACCTTC
TRBJ1-2	NA	NA	TRBV28	CASSLTPVNYGYTF	TGTGCCAGCAGTTTAACCCCAGTAAACTATGGCTACACCTTC
TRBJ2-5	TRBD2	NA	TRBV11-2	CASSLAGLAQETQYF	TGTGCCAGCAGTTTAGCGGGATTGGCTCAAGAGACCCAGTACTTC
TRBJ1-3	TRBD1	NA	TRBV5-1	CASSTGQGGNTIYF	TGCGCCAGCAGCACCGGACAGGGTGGCAACACCATATATTTT
TRBJ2-1	TRBD2	NA	TRBV7-9	CASSGRGGNEQFF	TGTGCCAGCAGCGGTCGGGGAGGGAACGAGCAGTTCTTC
TRBJ1-4	TRBD1	NA	TRBV4-2	CASSQETGRDEKLFF	TGTGCCAGCAGCCAAGAGACAGGGCGCGATGAAAAACTGTTTTTT
TRBJ2-7	NA	NA	TRBV5-1	CASSTESYEQYF	TGCGCCAGCAGCACGGAGTCCTACGAGCAGTACTTC
TRBJ2-2	TRBD1	once	TRBV5-4	CASSLDRGRELFF	TGTGCCAGCAGCTTGGACAGGGGGAGAGAGCTGTTTTTT
TRBJ2-7	NA	once	TRBV12-3/TRBV12-4	CASSFEEQGEQYF	TGTGCCAGCAGTTTTGAGGAGCAGGGCGAGCAGTACTTC
TRBJ1-1	NA	NA	TRBV10-3	CAISVGGGNTEAFF	TGTGCCATCAGTGTAGGAGGAGGGAACACTGAAGCTTTCTTT
TRBJ1-2	NA	NA	TRBV2	CASTPGLSGYTF	TGTGCCAGCACGCCAGGGCTGAGTGGCTACACCTTC
TRBJ1-2	NA	NA	TRBV19	CASSASTGSGYGYTF	TGTGCCAGTAGTGCAAGTACAGGGTCCGGCTATGGCTACACCTTC
TRBJ1-6	TRBD1	NA	TRBV2	CASTGGQGSYNSPLHF	TGTGCCAGCACCGGGGGACAGGGCTCCTATAATTCACCCCTCCACTTT
TRBJ2-7	TRBD2	NA	TRBV19	CASSIGSGSWEQYF	TGTGCCAGTAGTATAGGTAGCGGGAGTTGGGAGCAGTACTTC
TRBJ1-1	TRBD1	NA	TRBV9	CASSGRQGRYTEAFF	TGTGCCAGCAGCGGTAGACAGGGGAGGTACACTGAAGCTTTCTTT
TRBJ2-7	NA	NA	TRBV7-2	CASSLTSSYEQYF	TGTGCCAGCAGCTTGACTAGCTCCTACGAGCAGTACTTC
TRBJ2-2	NA	NA	TRBV5-1	CASCRGNTGELFF	TGCGCCAGCTGCAGGGGAAACACCGGGGAGCTGTTTTTT
TRBJ1-4	TRBD1	NA	TRBV19	CASSARTGEVDEKLFF	TGTGCCAGTAGTGCCCGGACAGGGGAGGTGGATGAAAAACTGTTTTTT
TRBJ1-5	TRBD1	NA	TRBV19	CASNRQGAGQPQHF	TGTGCCAGTAACCGACAGGGGGCAGGTCAGCCCCAGCATTTT
TRBJ1-3	TRBD1	NA	TRBV7-2	CASRETGTGNTIYF	TGTGCCAGCAGAGAGACAGGGACTGGAAACACCATATATTTT
TRBJ2-1	TRBD2	NA	TRBV5-4	CASSFSLAHYNEQFF	TGTGCCAGCAGCTTCTCACTAGCGCATTACAATGAGCAGTTCTTC
TRBJ2-1	NA	NA	TRBV9	CASSPSSYNEQFF	TGTGCCAGCAGCCCGAGCTCCTACAATGAGCAGTTCTTC
TRBJ2-2	TRBD2	NA	TRBV6-1	CASSELAGGLPGELFF	TGTGCCAGCAGTGAATTAGCGGGGGGGCTGCCCGGGGAGCTGTTTTTT
TRBJ2-5	TRBD2	NA	TRBV20-1	CSASYAGGYQETQYF	TGCAGTGCTAGTTACGCGGGGGGCTACCAAGAGACCCAGTACTTC
TRBJ2-3	TRBD2	NA	TRBV27	CAIQGAGGDTQYF	TGTGCCATACAGGGAGCGGGAGGAGATACGCAGTATTTT
TRBJ1-1	TRBD1	NA	TRBV5-4	CASSLDRGTEAFF	TGTGCCAGCAGCTTGGACAGGGGCACTGAAGCTTTCTTT
TRBJ1-5	TRBD1	once	TRBV28	CASRGTGGPGGNQPQHF	TGTGCCAGCCGCGGGACAGGGGGCCCGGGGGGCAATCAGCCCCAGCATTTT
TRBJ1-5	TRBD1	NA	TRBV2	CASRRTGISNQPQHF	TGTGCCAGCAGGAGGACAGGGATTAGCAATCAGCCCCAGCATTTT
TRBJ1-1	NA	NA	TRBV28	CASRRTPNTEAFF	TGTGCCAGCAGACGGACACCGAACACTGAAGCTTTCTTT
TRBJ1-3	NA	few	TRBV11-2	CASSLDLAGYPGNTIYF	TGTGCCAGCAGCTTAGATCTTGCAGGCTACCCTGGAAACACCATATATTTT
TRBJ2-5	TRBD1	NA	TRBV18	CASSPRGFGTDQETQYF	TGTGCCAGCTCACCGCGAGGTTTTGGGACAGATCAAGAGACCCAGTACTTC
TRBJ1-2	TRBD1	NA	TRBV6-5	CASSWDSSYGYTF	TGTGCCAGCTCTTGGGACAGTTCCTATGGCTACACCTTC
TRBJ2-5	NA	NA	TRBV5-4	CASSSIPRRYQETQYF	TGTGCCAGCAGCTCAATACCGCGAAGATACCAAGAGACCCAGTACTTC
TRBJ1-5	TRBD1	NA	TRBV6-2/TRBV6-3	CASSRPGGGGNQPQHF	TGTGCCAGCAGCCGACCAGGGGGTGGGGGCAATCAGCCCCAGCATTTT